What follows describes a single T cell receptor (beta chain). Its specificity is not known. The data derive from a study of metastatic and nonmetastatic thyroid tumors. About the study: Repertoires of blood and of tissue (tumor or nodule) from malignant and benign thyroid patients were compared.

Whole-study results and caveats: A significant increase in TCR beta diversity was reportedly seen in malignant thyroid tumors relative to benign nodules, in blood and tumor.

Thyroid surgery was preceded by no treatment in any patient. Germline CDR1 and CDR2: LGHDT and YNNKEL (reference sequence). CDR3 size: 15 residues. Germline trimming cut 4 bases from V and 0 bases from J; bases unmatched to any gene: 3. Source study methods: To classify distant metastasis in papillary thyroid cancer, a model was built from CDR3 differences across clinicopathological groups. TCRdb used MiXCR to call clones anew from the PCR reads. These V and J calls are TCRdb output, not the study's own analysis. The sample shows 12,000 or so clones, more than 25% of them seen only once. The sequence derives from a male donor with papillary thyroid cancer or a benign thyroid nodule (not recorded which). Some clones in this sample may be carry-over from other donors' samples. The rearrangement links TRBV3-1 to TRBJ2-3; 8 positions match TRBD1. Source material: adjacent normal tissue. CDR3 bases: TGTGCCAGCAGCCCAAACAGGGGGAGCACAGATACGCAGTATTTT. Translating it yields CASSPNRGSTDTQYF.